The 29 T cell receptor beta chains reported below all come from one sample, sequenced in a study of monozygotic twins with inflammatory bowel disease. TCRdb reprocessed the 5' RACE reads and reports one entry per CDR3 protein, with no DNA. The listing records 400,000 to 500,000 distinct CDR3 sequences. The sequencing sample was made of blood. These receptors were obtained from a human donor with ulcerative colitis or Crohn's disease, or a healthy co-twin of an affected twin (not recorded which).

The V call is TRBV5-1, the J call TRBJ2-1. CDR3 length: 16 amino acids. The germline V gene encodes CDR1 SGHRS and CDR2 YFSETQ. CDR3 amino acids: CASSPETRSSYNEQFF.

This chain uses TRBV5-6 with TRBJ2-3; TCRdb reports TRBD2, a call that lacks DNA to check it against. From germline, CDR1 is SGHDT and CDR2 YYEEEE. The CDR3 runs 13 residues. CDR3 residues: CASNRAGGDTQYF.

This chain's CDR3 is CASSRDSKVVGYTF. The V and J genes are TRBV7-2 and TRBJ1-2; lacking DNA, the TRBD1 call made by TCRdb goes unchecked. This CDR3 has 14 amino acids. CDR1 and CDR2 from the germline V gene are SGHTA and FQGNSA.

This sequence joins TRBV7-9 and TRBJ1-4; the TCRdb call, TRBD1, lacks DNA for checking. CDR1 is SEHNR, CDR2 FQNEAQ, per germline (reference sequence). This CDR3 contains 15 residues. CDR3 in amino acids: CASSSYQGTGEKLFF.

The chain links TRBV15 to TRBJ1-2; as DNA is missing, the TRBD1 call by TCRdb cannot be tested. The CDR3 covers 16 residues. Looked up from germline, CDR1 is LNHNV and CDR2 is YYDKDF (reference sequence). CDR3 sequence: CATSRDRSRGRAGYTF.

The chain couples TRBV5-1 to TRBJ2-7; TCRdb's D call of TRBD1 is untestable without DNA. The CDR3 is 17 amino acids. The germline CDR1 and CDR2 sequences are SGHRS and YFSETQ. CDR3 residues: CASSLGQGALGSYEQYF.

The CDR3 here is CASSLDGNTGELFF. The chain joins TRBV5-1 to TRBJ2-2. Looked up from germline, CDR1 is SGHRS and CDR2 is YFSETQ. The CDR3 sequence is 14 residues long.

The chain couples TRBV28 to TRBJ2-7; no DNA is available, so the TRBD1 call from TCRdb remains unchecked. CDR1 is MDHEN, CDR2 SYDVKM, per germline. CDR3 length: 13 residues. This CDR3 reads CASTRASSYEQYF.

The chain combines TRBV7-3 with TRBJ2-1; absent DNA, TCRdb's TRBD2 call cannot be checked. Germline V gene data show CDR1 as SGHTA and CDR2 as FQGTGA. This CDR3 comprises 15 residues. The CDR3 region is CASSPIAGVVYEQFF.

This chain links TRBV7-2 with TRBJ2-1; there is no DNA to check the TCRdb D call of TRBD2. Germline lookup yields CDR1 SGHTA and CDR2 FQGNSA. The length of the CDR3 is 17 residues. The CDR3 protein is CASSSRTSGLRGSEQFF.

V usage is TRBV11-2 and J usage is TRBJ1-2; no DNA is available, so the TRBD1 call from TCRdb remains unchecked. CDR3 length equals 16 residues. Germline V gives CDR1 SGHAT, CDR2 FQNNGV. The CDR3: CASSRLQTGDVYGYTF.

V is TRBV5-1 and J is TRBJ1-2; TCRdb names TRBD1, which stays unverified in the absence of DNA. The germline V gene encodes CDR1 SGHRS and CDR2 YFSETQ. The length of the CDR3 is 14 residues. The CDR3 loop is CASSSTGGNYGYTF.

CDR3 protein: CASSPSTRGEQFF. The rearrangement uses TRBV5-4 and TRBJ2-1; TCRdb's D call of TRBD1 is untestable without DNA. The CDR3 consists of 13 residues. CDR1 is SGHNT, CDR2 YYREEE, per germline (reference sequence). The full variable domain, with the rest looked up from reference TRBV5-4 and TRBJ2-1, is ETGVTQSPTHLIKTRGQQVTLRCSSQSGHNTVSWYQQALGQGPQFIFQYYREEENGRGNFPPRFSGLQFPNYSSELNVNALELDDSALYLCASSPSTRGEQFFGPGTRLTVL.

The chain recombines TRBV5-1 with TRBJ2-5; TCRdb's D call, TRBD2, is unchecked because there is no DNA. CDR1 and CDR2 (germline): SGHRS, YFSETQ. The length of the CDR3 is 17 residues. The CDR3 here is CASRKGVLAGGQETQYF.

V usage is TRBV29-1 and J usage is TRBJ2-7; TCRdb's D call, TRBD1, is unchecked because there is no DNA. This CDR3 spans 13 amino acids. Germline CDR1 and CDR2: SQVTM and ANQGSEA. CDR3 region: CSVGTGNSYEQYF.

CDR3 region: CAWALLQSSTDTQYF. V usage is TRBV30 and J usage is TRBJ2-3; the TCRdb call, TRBD2, lacks DNA for checking. The CDR3 covers 15 residues. From germline, CDR1 is GTSNPN and CDR2 SVGIG (reference sequence).

This chain uses TRBV20-1 with TRBJ2-7; without DNA, the TCRdb call of TRBD2 cannot be checked. Germline V CDR1 and CDR2: DFQATT, SNEGSKA (reference sequence). This CDR3 has 15 amino acids. This CDR3 is CSARAGTRVSYEQYF.

The chain has TRBV7-2 and TRBJ2-1; TCRdb calls TRBD1, which cannot be checked without DNA. Germline V lookup: CDR1 SGHTA, CDR2 FQGNSA. The CDR3 runs 15 residues. CDR3: CASSLVGSGGNEQFF.

The chain has TRBV15 and TRBJ2-1; TCRdb reports TRBD1, a call that lacks DNA to check it against. CDR1 LNHNV and CDR2 YYDKDF come from the germline V gene (reference sequence). This CDR3 is built from 16 residues. CDR3 sequence reads: CATSRDTAPGYNEQFF.

The gene calls are TRBV7-2 and TRBJ2-7; TCRdb proposes TRBD2, but this gene call is untestable without DNA. The CDR3 extends over 15 amino acids. The germline V gene encodes CDR1 SGHTA and CDR2 FQGNSA. CDR3 loop: CASSWTSESSYEQYF.

The chain is built from TRBV6-5 and TRBJ2-1. The CDR3 sequence is 15 residues long. CDR1 is MNHEY and CDR2 is SVGAGI in the germline V gene. The chain's CDR3 is CASSYSAGVRNEQFF.

The rearrangement joins TRBV7-2 to TRBJ2-7. The CDR3 length is 15 residues. Germline V gene lookup returns CDR1 SGHTA and CDR2 FQGNSA. The CDR3 spells CASSLANDAAYEQYF.

This chain links TRBV7-6 with TRBJ1-1; the D call from TCRdb, TRBD1, cannot be confirmed without DNA. The CDR3 runs 15 residues. Germline lookup yields CDR1 SGHVS and CDR2 FNYEAQ. The CDR3 loop is CASSLVPGVGTEAFF.

V is TRBV6-2 or TRBV6-3 and J is TRBJ2-3; TCRdb gives TRBD1 as the D gene, but with no DNA this cannot be confirmed. The germline gives CDR1 MNHEY, CDR2 SVGEGT. The CDR3 totals 12 residues. CDR3 amino acids: CASSYPPVAQYF.

The chain has TRBV11-2 and TRBJ1-3; TCRdb designates TRBD1, a call that cannot be tested without DNA. The germline gives CDR1 SGHAT, CDR2 FQNNGV. CDR3 length: 17 residues. The CDR3 loop reads CASSLVQGGSSGNTIYF.

The genes are TRBV27 and TRBJ2-1; TCRdb reports TRBD1, a call that lacks DNA to check it against. Germline-derived CDR1 and CDR2 are MNHEY and SMNVEV (reference sequence). The CDR3 consists of 12 residues. The CDR3 loop reads CASKTIGGEQFF.

This sequence joins TRBV27 and TRBJ1-2; there is no DNA to check the TCRdb D call of TRBD1. Germline CDR1 and CDR2: MNHEY and SMNVEV (reference sequence). The CDR3 has 13 amino acids. CDR3 sequence reads: CASSLLGADGYTF.

The V call is TRBV18, the J call TRBJ2-1; TCRdb returns TRBD2, unconfirmable since there is no DNA. The CDR3 has 14 amino acids. Germline loops: CDR1 KGHSH, CDR2 LQKENI. Here the CDR3 reads CASSPPGGGNEQFF.

J is TRBJ1-4 and V is TRBV7-9; TCRdb calls TRBD1, which cannot be checked without DNA. CDR3 length: 14 amino acids. Germline CDR1 is SEHNR and CDR2 is FQNEAQ (reference sequence). CDR3 in amino acids: CASSLGAGKAQLFF.